Listed below are T cell receptor beta chains from one sample, sequenced in a study of T cells in Graves' hyperthyroidism and ophthalmopathy. TCRdb fed the multiplex PCR reads into MiXCR, producing one record per CDR3 protein. Of almost 600,000 distinct CDR3 sequences detected, approximately 15% appear once; the ten largest clones hold 5.8%. The sequenced sample was blood. The receptors originated from a woman aged 25 to 39 with Graves' hyperthyroidism that later progressed to Graves' ophthalmopathy. CDR3s include the opening cysteine and the closing phenylalanine or tryptophan. The D gene is left open where the match is weak. Clone size is given for some rows only: seen once, a few or many times, or a class if the clone is expanded.

d_gene | abundance | j_gene | v_gene | CDR3aa | CDR3nt
TRBD2 | few | TRBJ2-1 | TRBV25-1 | CASSEGTSDFYNEQFF | TGTGCCAGCAGTGAAGGGACTAGCGATTTTTACAATGAGCAGTTCTTC
TRBD1 | many | TRBJ1-2 | TRBV28 | CASSRPPGQGGASYTF | TGTGCCAGCAGCCGCCCCCCGGGACAGGGAGGAGCTAGCTACACCTTC
NA | many | TRBJ2-5 | TRBV3-1 | CASSLLSSTAEETQYF | TGTGCCAGCAGCCTCTTATCAAGTACGGCTGAGGAGACCCAGTACTTC
NA | many | TRBJ2-7 | TRBV3-1 | CASSQEGVLDEQYF | TGTGCCAGCAGCCAAGAAGGGGTTTTGGACGAGCAGTACTTC
TRBD2 | NA | TRBJ2-7 | TRBV6-2/TRBV6-3 | CASSYSLAGEGYEQYF | TGTGCCAGCAGTTACTCTTTAGCGGGAGAAGGCTACGAGCAGTACTTC
NA | NA | TRBJ1-1 | TRBV20-1 | CSARLGALNTEAFF | TGCAGTGCTCGCCTGGGGGCTCTGAACACTGAAGCTTTCTTT
TRBD2 | NA | TRBJ2-2 | TRBV4-1 | CASSPVGTSGRKNTGELFF | TGCGCCAGCAGCCCCGTCGGGACTAGCGGGAGAAAGAACACCGGGGAGCTGTTTTTT
NA | many | TRBJ2-1 | TRBV28 | CASSRAGREQFF | TGTGCCAGCAGTCGAGCAGGGCGTGAGCAGTTCTTC
NA | NA | TRBJ1-4 | TRBV7-9 | CASSFSLSGEKLFF | TGTGCCAGCAGCTTCTCCCTTAGTGGGGAAAAACTGTTTTTT
NA | NA | TRBJ2-7 | TRBV19 | CASSYRVWDEQYF | TGTGCCAGTAGTTACAGGGTTTGGGACGAGCAGTACTTC
NA | few | TRBJ1-1 | TRBV5-1 | CASSLGESEAFF | TGCGCCAGCAGCTTGGGGGAGTCTGAAGCTTTCTTT
NA | NA | TRBJ1-3 | TRBV3-1 | CASGQQGRNTIYF | TGTGCCAGCGGCCAACAGGGACGAAACACCATATATTTT
TRBD1 | NA | TRBJ1-3 | TRBV27 | CASSRQGATGNTIHF | TGTGCCAGCAGTAGACAGGGGGCAACTGGAAACACCATACATTTT
NA | many | TRBJ2-1 | TRBV7-2 | CASSAGGGGGYNEQFF | TGTGCCAGCAGCGCCGGGGGTGGGGGAGGATACAATGAGCAGTTCTTC
NA | few | TRBJ1-2 | TRBV18 | CASSPGSTPNNYGYTF | TGTGCCAGCTCACCGGGCTCGACACCCAATAACTATGGCTACACCTTC
TRBD1 | NA | TRBJ1-1 | TRBV5-1 | CASSQGQGKFFF | TGCGCCAGCAGCCAGGGACAGGGAAAATTTTTCTTT
NA | NA | TRBJ2-2 | TRBV18 | CASSPIAPGRDTGELFF | TGTGCCAGCTCACCAATAGCGCCAGGCCGGGACACCGGGGAGCTGTTTTTT
TRBD1 | NA | TRBJ2-2 | TRBV2 | CASSLRDRTTSAGELFF | TGTGCCAGCAGTCTCCGGGACAGGACGACGTCCGCCGGGGAGCTGTTTTTT
NA | many | TRBJ1-1 | TRBV6-1 | CASSLGRTHQTNTEAFF | TGTGCCAGCAGTCTCGGACGGACGCACCAGACGAACACTGAAGCTTTCTTT
NA | many | TRBJ1-2 | TRBV30 | CAWSKGDEGYTF | TGTGCCTGGAGTAAGGGGGATGAAGGCTACACCTTC
TRBD2 | many | TRBJ2-5 | TRBV3-1 | CASSLPSGRIGQETQYF | TGTGCCAGCAGCCTCCCTAGCGGGAGGATAGGTCAAGAGACCCAGTACTTC
TRBD1 | many | TRBJ1-5 | TRBV7-2 | CASSLGTVNQPQHF | TGTGCCAGCAGCTTGGGGACAGTTAATCAGCCCCAGCATTTT
NA | few | TRBJ1-1 | TRBV28 | CASGIGGVAEAFF | TGTGCCAGCGGTATCGGGGGGGTGGCTGAAGCTTTCTTT
NA | NA | TRBJ2-5 | TRBV12-3/TRBV12-4 | CASSRAGSQETQYF | TGTGCCAGCAGTCGGGCGGGATCCCAAGAGACCCAGTACTTC
NA | many | TRBJ1-5 | TRBV6-1 | CALSSNIGSDQPQHF | TGTGCTCTATCCAGCAATATCGGGTCAGATCAGCCCCAGCATTTT
NA | many | TRBJ2-7 | TRBV20-1 | CSARNRNSYEQYF | TGCAGTGCTAGAAACAGGAACTCCTACGAGCAGTACTTC
NA | many | TRBJ1-5 | TRBV28 | CASSLVRGPNQPQHF | TGTGCCAGCAGTTTAGTCCGGGGTCCCAATCAGCCCCAGCATTTT
TRBD2 | NA | TRBJ2-1 | TRBV12-3/TRBV12-4 | CASSFGLDEQFF | TGTGCCAGCAGTTTCGGACTAGATGAGCAGTTCTTC
NA | NA | TRBJ2-3 | TRBV3-1 | CASSEAPSGWGTDTQYF | TGTGCCAGCAGCGAAGCCCCGAGCGGGTGGGGTACAGATACGCAGTATTTT